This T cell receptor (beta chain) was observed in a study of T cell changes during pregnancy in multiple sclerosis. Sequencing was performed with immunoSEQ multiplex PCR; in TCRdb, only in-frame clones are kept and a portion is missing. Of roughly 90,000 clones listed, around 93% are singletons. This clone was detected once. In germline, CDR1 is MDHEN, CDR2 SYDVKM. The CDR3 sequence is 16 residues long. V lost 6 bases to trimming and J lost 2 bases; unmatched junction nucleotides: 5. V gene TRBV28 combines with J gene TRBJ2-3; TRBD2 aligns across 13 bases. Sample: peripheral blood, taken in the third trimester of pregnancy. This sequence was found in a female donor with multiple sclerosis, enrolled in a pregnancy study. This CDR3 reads CASRGTSGDLTDTQYF. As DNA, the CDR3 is TGTGCCAGCAGGGGGACTAGCGGGGACCTCACAGATACGCAGTATTTT.